The following is a TCR beta chain sequence with its context. This sample was taken from a study of blood T cell repertoires in COVID-19. Looking at the study overall: The United States, Italy and Spain provided the acute and convalescent COVID-19 samples. Sample material is recorded as cDNA or gDNA derived from T cells, B-cell-depleted T cells, or PBMCs.

In the original workflow: The assay estimated nucleated cells by amplifying reference gene primers. Using immunoSEQ multiplex PCR, the repertoire was profiled, and TCRdb retains in-frame clones only, with some absent. The DNA gave D and trimming, while V, J and clone size come from that table. Of around 230,000 clones listed, roughly 87% were seen once; the top ten hold approximately 10%. The CDR3 spans 15 residues. The germline V gene encodes CDR1 LNHDA and CDR2 SQIVND (reference sequence). V lost 5 bases and J lost 1, with 14 bases in between. Individuals drawn from about two dozen US areas were about 18 to 90 years old.

The receptor was derived from a man between 18 and 29 years old with acute COVID-19. The chain is built from TRBV19 and TRBJ1-2; D is undetermined. Material for sequencing was PBMCs or T cells enriched from blood (not recorded which). CDR3 residues: CASSPGLLNNYGYTF. The CDR3 DNA sequence: TGTGCCAGTAGTCCCGGACTTCTGAATAACTATGGCTACACCTTC.